This TCR beta chain is drawn from a study of human T cells and chemical hapten exposure. Study in general: Slight volume differences across pooled libraries mainly accounted for varying per-sample TCR yields. Whole-study results and caveats: DPC sensitization produced no change in TCRs with frequency above 1 in 1000.

Library preparation tagged each individual cDNA molecule with a unique molecular identifier. Per the original methods: From approximately 20,000 to 700,000 TCRs were found per sample, with a median of approximately 92,000. Each CDR3 protein is one row after TCRdb ran MiXCR on the RACE reads. TCRdb's processing, not the authors' own work, is the source of the V and J calls. The sample has roughly 130,000 distinct CDR3 sequences; approximately 10% are singletons. Trimming took off 6 bases at V and 7 bases at J, with 13 bases between the two ends. This CDR3 contains 13 residues. Germline V gene lookup returns CDR1 SGHTA and CDR2 FQGNSA. The time point was: healthy volunteer bleed at 2 weeks. The authors' total RNA extraction used unfractionated whole blood. This clonotype was seen a handful of times. The antigen is unknown.

The chain combines TRBV7-2 with TRBJ1-5; no reliable D call. This receptor was taken from a male donor in good health. Some clones in this sample may be carry-over from other donors' samples. Material for sequencing was whole blood. CDR3 nucleotide sequence: TGTGCCAGCAGTCGGGGAGGGCCACAGCCCCAGCATTTT. Translation: CASSRGGPQPQHF.